Sequencing of this T cell receptor beta chain was carried out in a study of cytomegalovirus exposure and HLA in healthy donors. The germline gives CDR1 MNHEY, CDR2 SVGAGI. The CDR3 consists of 15 residues. With 6 bases clipped from V and 0 bases from J, the junction kept 8 bases outside the gene matches. The study ran its PCR with 60 Vbeta and 13 Jbeta primers. This table comes from immunoSEQ multiplex PCR, and its TCRdb copy is limited to in-frame clones, with some not included. The sample lists over 110,000 clones, 75% to 80% occurring once. Specimen: PBMCs. This TCR derives from a woman aged 18-29 years in good health and CMV-seropositive. The V and J genes are TRBV6-5 and TRBJ2-7; the match to TRBD2 covers 7 bases. The CDR3 reads CASSNTGTTSYEQYF. In DNA form, the CDR3 reads TGTGCCAGCAGCAACACCGGGACTACCTCCTACGAGCAGTACTTC.